This T cell receptor (beta chain) appears in the sequencing data of a study of T-cell reconstitution after alpha-beta-depleted transplantation in children. This CDR3 is 16 amino acids long. Between the trimmed V and J ends, which lost 3 bases and 4 bases, there was a span of 18 bases. Germline assignment: CDR1 SGDLS and CDR2 YYNGEE. Unique molecular identifiers were incorporated into the prepared TCRbeta library. TCRdb reprocessed the PCR reads via MiXCR and lists one record per CDR3 protein. The repertoire holds some 550,000 distinct CDR3 sequences, with about 18% as singletons. This clonotype was sampled from a human donor who donated a stem cell graft to a child with acute lymphoblastic leukemia. The material was PBMCs from the stem cell graft donor, obtained from the stem cell graft. The V call is TRBV9, the J call TRBJ2-3, with TRBD2 as a possible D gene (6 bases). The CDR3 DNA sequence: TGTGCCAGCAGCGGGGGGGTGAACGGAATCGCAGATACGCAGTATTTT. It encodes CASSGGVNGIADTQYF.